This TCR beta chain is from a study of blood T cell repertoires in COVID-19. Study overall: Samples of COVID-19 (acute and convalescent) were obtained from the United States, Italy and Spain. Nucleic acid was either cDNA or gDNA, and it came from T cells, B-cell-depleted T cells, or PBMCs.

Repertoires were generated with immunoSEQ multiplex PCR, while TCRdb's copy carries only in-frame clones and drops some. The profile covers 370,000 or so clones, with about four fifths appearing a single time and over 0.95% taken by the ten largest. This CDR3 is 16 amino acids long. V trimming: 5 bases; J trimming: 2 bases; junction bases outside the gene matches: 9. CDR1 and CDR2 (germline): SGHVS, FNYEAQ. This clone was counted ten times or more. The clonotype comes from a human donor with acute or convalescent COVID-19. The donor label of this sample is uncertain. Sequencing was done on a sample of peripheral blood. V and J are TRBV7-6 and TRBJ1-3; 7 nucleotides align to TRBD1. The CDR3 reads CASSPQGDNPGNTIYF. The CDR3 DNA reads as TGTGCCAGCAGCCCCCAGGGGGACAACCCTGGAAACACCATATATTTT.